This T cell receptor beta chain was obtained from a study of radiotherapy plus CTLA-4 blockade in lung cancer. Study results and limitations: Blood-borne expansion of tumor-derived TCR clones followed radiotherapy plus ipilimumab.

This clone was detected only a few times. As yet, its antigen is unknown. Sequencing used immunoSEQ multiplex PCR; TCRdb keeps in-frame clones, though not all of them. Among 65,000 to 90,000 clones listed, 70% to 90% were seen once. CDR3 length: 15 residues. Trimming cost V 3 bases and J 2 bases; bases outside gene matches: 3. Germline-derived CDR1 and CDR2 are SEHNR and FQNEAQ (reference sequence). This specimen was peripheral blood, taken from a patient treated with radiotherapy plus ipilimumab. V is TRBV7-9 and J is TRBJ2-7; 11 bases map to TRBD2. The clonotype originates from a human donor with non-small cell lung cancer who had stable disease on radiotherapy plus ipilimumab. The CDR3, as DNA: TGTGCCAGCAGCTTCTTACTAGCGGGAGCCTACGAGCAGTACTTC. As protein: CASSFLLAGAYEQYF. The whole variable domain, filled in from reference TRBV7-9 and TRBJ2-7, reads DTGVSQNPRHKITKRGQNVTFRCDPISEHNRLYWYRQTLGQGPEFLTYFQNEAQLEKSRLLSDRFSAERPKGSFSTLEIQRTEQGDSAMYLCASSFLLAGAYEQYFGPGTRLTVT.